This T cell receptor (beta chain) was profiled in a study of cytomegalovirus exposure and HLA in healthy donors. General study results and limits: The study recorded 150 to 200 TCR beta chains that were cytomegalovirus-associated. Later analysis associated a missense DCLRE1C variant with TCR beta V- and J-gene trimming.

Researchers ran the PCR with 60 Vbeta and 13 Jbeta primers. Sequenced by immunoSEQ multiplex PCR; TCRdb stores in-frame clones only, minus some. The data hold approximately 200,000 clones, with approximately 80% observed a single time. Germline loops: CDR1 SGHVS, CDR2 FNYEAQ. V dropped 1 base and J dropped 3; count of bases not matched to a gene: 4. This CDR3 spans 15 amino acids. Comment on this clone: Antigen specificity is unknown.

The receptor was derived from a boy aged 2-15 years in good health and CMV-seronegative. The V gene is TRBV7-6, the J gene TRBJ1-2, with TRBD1 matching 8 bases. The sequencing input was PBMCs. CDR3 loop: CASSLVSGGDYGYTF. The CDR3, as DNA: TGTGCCAGCAGCTTAGTGTCAGGGGGCGACTATGGCTACACCTTC.